These T cell receptor beta chains were read from a single sample in a study of identical twins. MiXCR, applied by TCRdb to the 5' RACE reads, yields one record per CDR3 protein. The sample holds approximately 670,000 distinct CDR3 sequences, less than 7% seen once. Sequenced sample: naive T cells sorted from blood. The receptor set was obtained from a man aged 18-30 years in good health. Each CDR3 is given with its conserved first and last residue. A D gene is named only where the DNA matches it firmly. Only some rows state a clone size, as once, few, many or a class for expanded clones.

clone_size | d_call | j_call | v_call | cdr3_aa | cdr3_nt
NA | TRBD1 | TRBJ1-1 | TRBV6-2/TRBV6-3 | CASRPTGGVGTEAFF | TGTGCCAGCAGACCCACAGGGGGGGTAGGCACTGAAGCTTTCTTT
many | NA | TRBJ2-7 | TRBV29-1 | CSAGVGEGYEQYF | TGCAGCGCAGGGGTTGGGGAGGGCTACGAGCAGTACTTC
many | NA | TRBJ1-5 | TRBV12-3/TRBV12-4 | CASSLGLLGGNQPQHF | TGTGCCAGCAGTTTAGGGCTTTTGGGGGGCAATCAGCCCCAGCATTTT
NA | NA | TRBJ2-1 | TRBV10-3 | CATHSAGLGFGLEDSYNEQFF | TGTGCCACTCACTCGGCGGGGCTCGGTTTTGGTCTGGAAGACTCCTACAATGAGCAGTTCTTC
many | NA | TRBJ2-7 | TRBV6-6 | CASSPPPNYEQYF | TGTGCCAGCAGCCCACCGCCCAACTACGAGCAGTACTTC
NA | NA | TRBJ2-5 | TRBV3-1 | CASSQVMSKETQYF | TGTGCCAGCAGCCAAGTGATGTCAAAAGAGACCCAGTACTTC
many | NA | TRBJ2-7 | TRBV20-1 | CSARANTRTHEQYF | TGCAGTGCTAGAGCCAACACTAGGACCCACGAGCAGTACTTC
NA | NA | TRBJ2-7 | TRBV20-1 | CSAETDNPSYEQYF | TGCAGTGCGGAGACAGATAACCCCTCCTACGAGCAGTACTTC
many | NA | TRBJ2-7 | TRBV7-2 | CASSLELGEQYF | TGTGCCAGCAGCTTAGAGTTGGGGGAGCAGTACTTC
NA | NA | TRBJ2-7 | TRBV5-1 | CASSLGDGSSYEQYF | TGCGCCAGCAGCTTGGGAGACGGGAGCTCCTACGAGCAGTACTTC
few | TRBD2 | TRBJ2-7 | TRBV12-3/TRBV12-4 | CASSFRGRAFGVPYEQYF | TGTGCCAGCAGTTTTCGCGGGAGGGCCTTCGGGGTCCCCTACGAGCAGTACTTC
few | NA | TRBJ2-2 | TRBV6-2/TRBV6-3 | CASQLVVGTGELFF | TGTGCCAGCCAACTAGTTGTTGGCACCGGGGAGCTGTTTTTT
many | TRBD1 | TRBJ1-2 | TRBV12-3/TRBV12-4 | CASSLSTGTGYGYTF | TGTGCCAGCAGTCTATCAACCGGGACAGGATATGGCTACACCTTC
many | NA | TRBJ2-2 | TRBV12-3/TRBV12-4 | CASKDRNTGELFF | TGTGCCAGCAAGGACAGGAACACCGGGGAGCTGTTTTTT
many | TRBD1 | TRBJ1-1 | TRBV20-1 | CSASEGTGGFTEAFF | TGCAGTGCTAGTGAGGGGACAGGGGGCTTTACTGAAGCTTTCTTT
many | NA | TRBJ2-1 | TRBV25-1 | CASSEGRAYNEQFF | TGTGCCAGCAGTGAAGGAAGGGCCTACAATGAGCAGTTCTTC
many | TRBD2 | TRBJ2-5 | TRBV4-2 | CASSPRSPGLALSETQYF | TGTGCCAGCAGCCCGCGCTCCCCGGGACTAGCGTTATCAGAGACCCAGTACTTC
few | NA | TRBJ2-3 | TRBV24-1 | CATSERVLDHGDTQYF | TGTGCCACCAGTGAAAGAGTGTTGGATCACGGGGATACGCAGTATTTT
many | NA | TRBJ2-1 | TRBV5-1 | CASSIGTTIHDEQFF | TGCGCCAGCAGCATCGGGACGACGATCCACGATGAGCAGTTCTTC
many | NA | TRBJ1-1 | TRBV6-1 | CASRETVNTEAFF | TGTGCCAGCAGAGAGACAGTGAACACTGAAGCTTTCTTT
many | TRBD1 | TRBJ1-4 | TRBV5-5 | CASSKWTGGSEKLFF | TGTGCCAGCAGCAAATGGACAGGGGGAAGTGAAAAACTGTTTTTT
NA | NA | TRBJ2-6 | TRBV20-1 | CSARPGGANVLTF | TGCAGTGCTAGGCCTGGTGGGGCCAACGTCCTGACTTTC
many | NA | TRBJ2-2 | TRBV6-1 | CASRTLQGHTGELFF | TGTGCCAGCAGGACCCTCCAAGGCCACACCGGGGAGCTGTTTTTT
many | NA | TRBJ2-7 | TRBV29-1 | CSVEFRGPGYYEQYF | TGCAGCGTTGAGTTTAGGGGCCCCGGGTACTACGAGCAGTACTTC
many | TRBD2 | TRBJ2-1 | TRBV27 | CASSPLSGSSYNEQFF | TGTGCCAGCAGTCCCCTTAGCGGGAGCTCCTACAATGAGCAGTTCTTC
NA | TRBD1 | TRBJ1-6 | TRBV28 | CASSIQGAANSPLHF | TGTGCCAGCAGTATACAGGGGGCGGCGAATTCACCCCTCCACTTT
many | NA | TRBJ2-2 | TRBV7-9 | CASSLQGRGAGELFF | TGTGCCAGCAGCTTACAGGGGCGAGGGGCCGGGGAGCTGTTTTTT
NA | TRBD1 | TRBJ1-5 | TRBV12-3/TRBV12-4 | CASSRSDRADQPQHF | TGTGCCAGCAGCCGTTCGGACAGGGCCGATCAGCCCCAGCATTTT
NA | NA | TRBJ2-2 | TRBV18 | CASSPQDASYTGELFF | TGTGCCAGCTCACCACAGGACGCCAGTTACACCGGGGAGCTGTTTTTT